This record concerns one T cell receptor beta chain sequence. The data originate from a study of CD8+ T cells in alopecia areata. CDR3 length equals 14 residues. V gave up 2 bases and J gave up 3 bases, with 12 bases separating them. Germline assignment: CDR1 SGHRS and CDR2 YFSETQ. Sequencing used cDNA as its template, made by extracting RNA and reverse transcribing it. Clones were read by immunoSEQ multiplex PCR, and TCRdb kept only the in-frame ones, dropping some. The data contain 75,000 to 100,000 clones, roughly 42% of them singletons. Obtained from alopecia areata patients were lesional scalp punch biopsies along with peripheral blood.

Source material: CD4+ T cells sorted from blood. The chain employs TRBV5-1 and TRBJ2-7, with D tentatively TRBD1 or TRBD2 (5 bases each). The receptor comes from a human donor with alopecia areata. The CDR3 spells CASSFAGTDYEQYF. The CDR3 DNA sequence: TGCGCCAGCAGCTTTGCCGGGACGGACTACGAGCAGTACTTC.